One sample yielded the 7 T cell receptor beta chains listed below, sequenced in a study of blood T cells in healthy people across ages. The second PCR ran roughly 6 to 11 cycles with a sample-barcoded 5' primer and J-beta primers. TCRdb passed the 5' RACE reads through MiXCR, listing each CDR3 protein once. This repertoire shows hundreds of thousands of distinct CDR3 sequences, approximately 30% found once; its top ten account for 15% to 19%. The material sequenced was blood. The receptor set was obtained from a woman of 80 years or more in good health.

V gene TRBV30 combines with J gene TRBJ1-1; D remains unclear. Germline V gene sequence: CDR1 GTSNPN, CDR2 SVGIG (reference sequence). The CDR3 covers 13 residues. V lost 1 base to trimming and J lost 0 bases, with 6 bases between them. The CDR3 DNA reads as TGTGCCTGGAGTGAGCTGATGAACACTGAAGCTTTCTTT. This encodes CAWSELMNTEAFF. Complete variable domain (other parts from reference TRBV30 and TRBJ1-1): SQTIHQWPATLVQPVGSPLSLECTVEGTSNPNLYWYRQAAGRGLQLLFYSVGIGQISSEVPQNLSASRPQDRQFILSSKKLLLSDSGFYLCAWSELMNTEAFFGQGTRLTVV.

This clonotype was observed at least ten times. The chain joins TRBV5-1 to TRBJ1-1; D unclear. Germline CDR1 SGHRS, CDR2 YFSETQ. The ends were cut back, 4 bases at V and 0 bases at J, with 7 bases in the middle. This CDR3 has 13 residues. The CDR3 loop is CASSDLMNTEAFF. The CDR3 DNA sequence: TGCGCCAGCAGCGATCTGATGAACACTGAAGCTTTCTTT.

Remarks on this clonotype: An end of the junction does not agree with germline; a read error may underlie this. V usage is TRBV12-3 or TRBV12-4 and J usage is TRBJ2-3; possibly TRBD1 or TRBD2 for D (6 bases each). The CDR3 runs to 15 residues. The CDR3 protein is CASSLGGLPADMQYF. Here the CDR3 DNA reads TGTGCCAGCAGTTTGGGGGGCCTGCCGGCAGATATGCAGTATTTT.

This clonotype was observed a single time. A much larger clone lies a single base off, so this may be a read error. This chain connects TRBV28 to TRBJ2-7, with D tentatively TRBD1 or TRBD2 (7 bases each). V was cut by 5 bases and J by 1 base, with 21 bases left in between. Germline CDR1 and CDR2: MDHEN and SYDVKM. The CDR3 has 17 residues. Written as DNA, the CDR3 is TGTGCCAGCAGTCTCCCAGGGGGAGGGAGTCTTTCCTACGAGCAGTACTTC. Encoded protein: CASSLPGGGSLSYEQYF.

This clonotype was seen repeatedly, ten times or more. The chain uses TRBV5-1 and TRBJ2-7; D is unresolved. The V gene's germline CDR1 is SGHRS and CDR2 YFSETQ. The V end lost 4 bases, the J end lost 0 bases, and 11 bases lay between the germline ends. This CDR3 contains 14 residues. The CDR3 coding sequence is TGCGCCAGCAGCCCTACGGCAGGCTCCTACGAGCAGTACTTC. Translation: CASSPTAGSYEQYF. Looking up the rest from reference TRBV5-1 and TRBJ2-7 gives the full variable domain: KAGVTQTPRYLIKTRGQQVTLSCSPISGHRSVSWYQQTPGQGLQFLFEYFSETQRNKGNFPGRFSGRQFSNSRSEMNVSTLELGDSALYLCASSPTAGSYEQYFGPGTRLTVT.

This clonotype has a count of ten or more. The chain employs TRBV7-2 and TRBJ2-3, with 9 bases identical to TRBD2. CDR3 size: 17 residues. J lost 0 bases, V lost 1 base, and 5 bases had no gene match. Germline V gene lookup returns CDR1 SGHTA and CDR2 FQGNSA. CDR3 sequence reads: CASSLGGGAWSTDTQYF. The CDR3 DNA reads TGTGCCAGCAGCTTAGGCGGGGGGGCTTGGAGCACAGATACGCAGTATTTT.

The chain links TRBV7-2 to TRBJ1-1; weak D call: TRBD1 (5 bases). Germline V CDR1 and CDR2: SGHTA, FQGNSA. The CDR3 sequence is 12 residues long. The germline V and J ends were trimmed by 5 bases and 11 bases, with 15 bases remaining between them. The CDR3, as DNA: TGTGCCAGCAGCCCTCGAGGATGGGGGGCTTTCTTT. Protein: CASSPRGWGAFF.